These T cell receptor beta chains were read from a single sample in a study of cytotoxic CD8 clonotypes in ibrutinib-treated CLL. Libraries were prepared by immunoSEQ multiplex PCR; TCRdb keeps only in-frame clonotypes and omits some of them. The sample shows roughly 56,000 clones, approximately 71% of them seen only once. Specimen: PBMCs, collected after 12 months of ibrutinib treatment. The source of these receptors is a human donor with chronic lymphocytic leukemia. Each CDR3 is given with its conserved first and last residue. Fields, in order: V gene, D gene, J gene, clone size, CDR3 DNA, CDR3 protein. A D gene is named only where the DNA matches it firmly. A row's size may be missing; if present it is once, few, many or a size class.

V gene: TRBV7-2
D gene: NA
J gene: TRBJ1-1
clone size: NA
CDR3 DNA: TGTGCCAGCAGCCGACGGACCATCGGCACTGAAGCTTTCTTT
CDR3 protein: CASSRRTIGTEAFF

V gene: TRBV30
D gene: NA
J gene: TRBJ2-3
clone size: once
CDR3 DNA: TGTGCCTGGATCGCTGGGGTCAGCACAGATACGCAGTATTTT
CDR3 protein: CAWIAGVSTDTQYF

V gene: TRBV5-1
D gene: TRBD1
J gene: TRBJ2-2
clone size: NA
CDR3 DNA: TGCGCCGCGAGACAGGGGGCTAACACCGGGGAGCTGTTTTTT
CDR3 protein: CAARQGANTGELFF

V gene: TRBV23-1
D gene: NA
J gene: TRBJ2-3
clone size: few
CDR3 DNA: TGCGCCAGCTGCCGGGACTCCACAGATACGCAGTATTTT
CDR3 protein: CASCRDSTDTQYF

V gene: TRBV6-1
D gene: NA
J gene: TRBJ1-2
clone size: NA
CDR3 DNA: TGTGCCAGCAGTCCGACACCCGGCTACACCTTC
CDR3 protein: CASSPTPGYTF

V gene: TRBV7-6
D gene: TRBD2
J gene: TRBJ2-7
clone size: NA
CDR3 DNA: TGTGCCAGCAGCCTACTAGCGGGAGAAGGTGAGCAGTACTTC
CDR3 protein: CASSLLAGEGEQYF

V gene: TRBV10-1
D gene: TRBD1
J gene: TRBJ2-1
clone size: NA
CDR3 DNA: TGCGCCAGCAGCGAGACAGGGCGCAATGAGCAGTTCTTC
CDR3 protein: CASSETGRNEQFF

V gene: TRBV7-9
D gene: NA
J gene: TRBJ1-5
clone size: NA
CDR3 DNA: TGTGCCAGCAGCTTAGCGGCGGGGAGCAATCAGCCCCAGCATTTT
CDR3 protein: CASSLAAGSNQPQHF

V gene: TRBV19
D gene: NA
J gene: TRBJ1-5
clone size: few
CDR3 DNA: TGTGCCAGTATTATTGCTGGGAATAGCAATCAGCCCCAGCATTTT
CDR3 protein: CASIIAGNSNQPQHF

V gene: TRBV28
D gene: NA
J gene: TRBJ2-7
clone size: few
CDR3 DNA: TGTGCCAGCAGTTTGCTCCAGGGCTACGAGCAGTACTTC
CDR3 protein: CASSLLQGYEQYF

V gene: TRBV7-9
D gene: TRBD1
J gene: TRBJ1-5
clone size: NA
CDR3 DNA: TGTGCCAGCAGCGCGACCCAGGGGGGGCCCCAGCATTTT
CDR3 protein: CASSATQGGPQHF

V gene: TRBV2
D gene: NA
J gene: TRBJ2-7
clone size: NA
CDR3 DNA: TGTGCCAGCAGGGTAGGGGGAATAGGGTACGAGCAGTACTTC
CDR3 protein: CASRVGGIGYEQYF

V gene: TRBV28
D gene: NA
J gene: TRBJ1-5
clone size: NA
CDR3 DNA: TGTGCCAGCAGTTTAACCTTTAAGGGCAATCAGCCCCAGCATTTT
CDR3 protein: CASSLTFKGNQPQHF

V gene: TRBV5-6
D gene: NA
J gene: TRBJ2-7
clone size: NA
CDR3 DNA: TGTGCCAGCAGCTTCCAAGCGGAGCAGTACTTC
CDR3 protein: CASSFQAEQYF

V gene: TRBV5-1
D gene: NA
J gene: TRBJ1-3
clone size: NA
CDR3 DNA: TGCGCCAGCAGCTTGGTGCCCCTCTCAGACTCTGGAAACACCATATATTTT
CDR3 protein: CASSLVPLSDSGNTIYF

V gene: TRBV19
D gene: NA
J gene: TRBJ1-5
clone size: few
CDR3 DNA: TGTGCCAGTAGTACCGGGCGTTTCGGCAATCAGCCCCAGCATTTT
CDR3 protein: CASSTGRFGNQPQHF

V gene: TRBV5-1
D gene: TRBD2
J gene: TRBJ2-1
clone size: NA
CDR3 DNA: TGCGCCAGCAGCTCGGTCCTGCTAGCGGGAGGGTCCTTCAATGAGCAGTTCTTC
CDR3 protein: CASSSVLLAGGSFNEQFF

V gene: TRBV7-3
D gene: TRBD2
J gene: TRBJ2-3
clone size: once
CDR3 DNA: TGTGCCAGCAGCTCTGGACTAGCGTACGCAGATACGCAGTATTTT
CDR3 protein: CASSSGLAYADTQYF

V gene: TRBV28
D gene: NA
J gene: TRBJ1-5
clone size: NA
CDR3 DNA: TGTGCCAGCAGTACCCGACAGAGTCCGTCTCAGCCCCAGCATTTT
CDR3 protein: CASSTRQSPSQPQHF

V gene: TRBV5-6
D gene: TRBD2
J gene: TRBJ2-1
clone size: once
CDR3 DNA: TGTGCCAGCAGCTTGGTTGGGACTAGCGGATACAATGAGCAGTTCTTC
CDR3 protein: CASSLVGTSGYNEQFF

V gene: TRBV5-5
D gene: NA
J gene: TRBJ2-7
clone size: NA
CDR3 DNA: TGTGCCAGCAGCTTTACAGAGGCCCCAGGGACCTACGAGCAGTACTTC
CDR3 protein: CASSFTEAPGTYEQYF

V gene: TRBV4-2
D gene: NA
J gene: TRBJ2-3
clone size: NA
CDR3 DNA: TGTGCCAGCAGCGCAGATACGCAGTATTTT
CDR3 protein: CASSADTQYF

V gene: TRBV27
D gene: NA
J gene: TRBJ2-7
clone size: NA
CDR3 DNA: TGTGCCAGCACCGGGACAAGCGGAGAGCAGTACTTC
CDR3 protein: CASTGTSGEQYF

V gene: TRBV2
D gene: TRBD1
J gene: TRBJ2-7
clone size: NA
CDR3 DNA: TGTGCCAGCAGAAGGACAGGGCATTTCGAGCAGTACTTC
CDR3 protein: CASRRTGHFEQYF

V gene: TRBV10-3
D gene: NA
J gene: TRBJ2-7
clone size: NA
CDR3 DNA: TGTGCCATCACCAGAGGACAAGACTACGAGCAGTACTTC
CDR3 protein: CAITRGQDYEQYF

V gene: TRBV15
D gene: NA
J gene: TRBJ2-5
clone size: NA
CDR3 DNA: TGTGCCACCAGCGGAAGGGGTGTTCAAGAGACCCAGTACTTC
CDR3 protein: CATSGRGVQETQYF

V gene: TRBV18
D gene: NA
J gene: TRBJ2-2
clone size: few
CDR3 DNA: TGTGCCAGCTCACCCCCGAGGCCGGGCGGGAACACCGGGGAGCTGTTTTTT
CDR3 protein: CASSPPRPGGNTGELFF

V gene: TRBV6-1
D gene: NA
J gene: TRBJ1-2
clone size: NA
CDR3 DNA: TGTGCCAGCAGTAAGGGGGACCCTAACTATGGCTACACCTTC
CDR3 protein: CASSKGDPNYGYTF

V gene: TRBV2
D gene: NA
J gene: TRBJ2-3
clone size: NA
CDR3 DNA: TGTGCCAGCAGTGAATCGCTGGGAACGGTGCAGTATTTT
CDR3 protein: CASSESLGTVQYF

V gene: TRBV7-7
D gene: TRBD1
J gene: TRBJ2-5
clone size: NA
CDR3 DNA: TGTGCCAGCAGCATAGGGACAGGGGGCTGGGAGACCCAGTACTTC
CDR3 protein: CASSIGTGGWETQYF

V gene: TRBV15
D gene: NA
J gene: TRBJ2-7
clone size: NA
CDR3 DNA: TGTGCCACCAGCAGAGATCGTGGAGGGTACGAGCAGTACTTC
CDR3 protein: CATSRDRGGYEQYF

V gene: TRBV18
D gene: NA
J gene: TRBJ1-2
clone size: NA
CDR3 DNA: TGTGCCAGCTCCCCAGAGGCTAACTATGGCTACACCTTC
CDR3 protein: CASSPEANYGYTF

V gene: TRBV7-6
D gene: TRBD2
J gene: TRBJ2-1
clone size: NA
CDR3 DNA: TGTGCCAGCAGCCCCCGGTTTGGAGCGGGAGATTATTACAATGAGCAGTTCTTC
CDR3 protein: CASSPRFGAGDYYNEQFF

V gene: TRBV20-1
D gene: NA
J gene: TRBJ1-4
clone size: NA
CDR3 DNA: TGCAGTGCTAGAAAAAAGGAACTGTTTTTT
CDR3 protein: CSARKKELFF

V gene: TRBV7-8
D gene: NA
J gene: TRBJ2-3
clone size: NA
CDR3 DNA: TGTGCCAGCAGCCCCCCCGGACTCGAGGTTACGCAGTATTTT
CDR3 protein: CASSPPGLEVTQYF

V gene: TRBV2
D gene: NA
J gene: TRBJ2-3
clone size: NA
CDR3 DNA: TGTGCCAGCAGTGTGTTAGGGGTTGGCACAGATACGCAGTATTTT
CDR3 protein: CASSVLGVGTDTQYF

V gene: TRBV5-1
D gene: TRBD2
J gene: TRBJ2-1
clone size: NA
CDR3 DNA: TGCGCCAGCAGCCCGGGGACTAGCGGATACAATGAGCAGTTCTTC
CDR3 protein: CASSPGTSGYNEQFF

V gene: TRBV4-2
D gene: NA
J gene: TRBJ2-3
clone size: NA
CDR3 DNA: TGTGCCAGCAGCCGGGACTTCACAACCACAGATACGCAGTATTTT
CDR3 protein: CASSRDFTTTDTQYF

V gene: TRBV10-3
D gene: TRBD2
J gene: TRBJ2-3
clone size: few
CDR3 DNA: TGTGCCATCAGTGAGCCGGCTAGCGGGACGACAGATACGCAGTATTTT
CDR3 protein: CAISEPASGTTDTQYF

V gene: TRBV6-6
D gene: TRBD1
J gene: TRBJ2-5
clone size: once
CDR3 DNA: TGTGCCAGCAGTTACCCAGGGACAGGGGGGGAGACCCAGTACTTC
CDR3 protein: CASSYPGTGGETQYF

V gene: TRBV30
D gene: NA
J gene: TRBJ1-2
clone size: NA
CDR3 DNA: TGTGCCTGGAGTTCAACACCCGGGGGAGACGGTGTTGGCTACACCTTC
CDR3 protein: CAWSSTPGGDGVGYTF

V gene: TRBV28
D gene: NA
J gene: TRBJ2-5
clone size: NA
CDR3 DNA: TGTGCCAGCATCCAAACAGCTCTTCAAGAGACCCAGTACTTC
CDR3 protein: CASIQTALQETQYF